This TCR beta chain was retrieved from a study of neurological immune-mediated disorders. One entry per CDR3 protein, called by TCRdb with MiXCR from the 5' RACE reads. The repertoire holds about 81,000 distinct CDR3 sequences, with around 4% as singletons. Time point in this sample: longitudinal time-point 3. CDR1 is KGHSH and CDR2 is LQKENI in the germline V gene. The CDR3 covers 13 residues. V lost 3 bases and J lost 2, with 7 bases in between. This clonotype was found many times. The sequenced material came from PBMCs. The clonotype originates from a woman aged 55-70 years with multiple sclerosis. The chain has TRBV18 and TRBJ1-1; D not resolved. CDR3 amino acids: CASSPGPNTEAFF. Written as DNA, the CDR3 is TGTGCCAGCTCACCTGGACCAAACACTGAAGCTTTCTTT.